The rows below give T cell receptor beta chains drawn from one sample of a study of control samples from healthy donors and cancer patients. Assay used: immunoSEQ multiplex PCR; TCRdb lists only in-frame clones, some missing. The sample contains roughly 150,000 clones, approximately 93% of which appear only once. Material for sequencing was blood. The receptor source for this set is a young man in good health. The CDR3 runs from the conserved cysteine through the conserved F or W. Each record gives: D gene, J gene, clone size, V gene, CDR3 protein, CDR3 DNA. The D gene is left open where the match is weak. Rows give clone size only sometimes, using once, few, many, or a class for an expanded clone.

>NA|TRBJ1-5|NA|TRBV28
CASSSGPSKYQPQHF
TGTGCCAGCAGTTCGGGCCCTTCTAAATATCAGCCCCAGCATTTT
>NA|TRBJ2-5|NA|TRBV9
CASSVGELLGETQYF
TGTGCCAGCAGCGTAGGTGAGCTGTTAGGGGAGACCCAGTACTTC
>TRBD1|TRBJ2-7|NA|TRBV9
CASSLYIRTGLGGYEQYF
TGTGCCAGCAGCCTATATATACGGACAGGGTTGGGGGGCTACGAGCAGTACTTC
>NA|TRBJ2-7|many|TRBV5-6
CASSWDWKGEQYF
TGTGCCAGCAGCTGGGACTGGAAAGGGGAGCAGTACTTC
>NA|TRBJ1-4|NA|TRBV5-1
CASSSIGQINEKLFF
TGCGCCAGCAGCTCCATAGGACAGATTAATGAAAAACTGTTTTTT
>NA|TRBJ1-6|NA|TRBV19
CASSLGTSAYNSPLHF
TGTGCCAGTAGTTTAGGGACGTCCGCCTATAATTCACCCCTCCACTTT
>NA|TRBJ1-2|once|TRBV4-2
CASSHAASGGDGYTF
TGTGCCAGCAGCCACGCCGCATCGGGGGGGGATGGCTACACCTTC
>NA|TRBJ2-2|NA|TRBV7-9
CASSLSRGLSGELFF
TGTGCCAGCAGCTTATCCCGAGGTCTGTCCGGGGAGCTGTTTTTT
>NA|TRBJ1-2|NA|TRBV19
CASSIKASRWGPGYTF
TGTGCCAGTAGTATAAAGGCCTCGAGGTGGGGGCCTGGCTACACCTTC
>NA|TRBJ2-3|NA|TRBV30
CASVQGEVGGTQYF
TGTGCCTCCGTTCAGGGGGAGGTCGGGGGTACGCAGTATTTT
>TRBD1|TRBJ2-4|NA|TRBV29-1
CSVEENRGDIQYF
TGCAGCGTTGAAGAAAACAGGGGGGACATTCAGTACTTC
>NA|TRBJ1-6|NA|TRBV11-2
CASSLDSYNSPLHF
TGTGCCAGCAGCTTAGATTCATATAATTCACCCCTCCACTTT
>TRBD2|TRBJ2-5|NA|TRBV6-2/TRBV6-3
CASSYGLAGGSMAQYF
TGTGCCAGCAGTTACGGGCTAGCGGGAGGAAGTATGGCCCAGTACTTC
>TRBD1|TRBJ1-1|NA|TRBV19
CASSIDRTGMAFF
TGTGCCAGTAGTATAGACCGGACAGGGATGGCTTTCTTT
>NA|TRBJ2-1|NA|TRBV6-5
CASRRGDGEQFF
TGTGCCAGCAGACGTGGGGACGGTGAGCAGTTCTTC
>NA|TRBJ2-3|NA|TRBV6-5
CASTLSRTTDTQYF
TGTGCCAGCACTTTAAGTAGAACCACAGATACGCAGTATTTT
>NA|TRBJ1-1|NA|TRBV3-1/TRBV3-2
CASSQGTYTEAFF
TGTGCCAGCAGCCAAGGCACATACACTGAAGCTTTCTTT
>NA|TRBJ2-6|NA|TRBV7-3
CASSLEGGGANVLTF
TGTGCCAGCAGCTTGGAAGGGGGTGGGGCCAACGTCCTGACTTTC
>NA|TRBJ1-1|once|TRBV29-1
CSVLPHSPNTEAFF
TGCAGCGTACTACCGCACAGCCCGAACACTGAAGCTTTCTTT
>NA|TRBJ1-1|few|TRBV6-5
CASSYRRDTEAFF
TGTGCCAGCAGTTATAGGCGGGACACTGAAGCTTTCTTT
>NA|TRBJ2-7|few|TRBV6-5
CASSLRTVDSYEQYF
TGTGCCAGCAGTCTACGGACGGTAGACTCCTACGAGCAGTACTTC
>TRBD1|TRBJ1-1|NA|TRBV13
CASSLGTGTTEAFF
TGTGCCAGCAGCCTCGGGACAGGGACCACTGAAGCTTTCTTT
>NA|TRBJ1-5|NA|TRBV6-4
CARHVDHPNRPQHF
TGTGCCCGCCACGTGGACCATCCCAATCGGCCCCAGCATTTT
>NA|TRBJ1-2|NA|TRBV27
CASSPRLSNYGYTF
TGTGCCAGCAGCCCTCGTTTGTCTAACTATGGCTACACCTTC
>TRBD2|TRBJ2-7|medium-sized|TRBV18
CASSPAGTSGYEQYF
TGTGCCAGCTCACCGGCCGGGACTAGCGGGTACGAGCAGTACTTC
>TRBD1|TRBJ1-6|NA|TRBV19
CASSRQGDSPLHF
TGTGCCAGTAGTAGACAGGGCGATTCACCCCTCCACTTT
>NA|TRBJ2-3|NA|TRBV18
CASSEYSTDTQYF
TGTGCCAGCTCAGAGTACAGCACAGATACGCAGTATTTT
>NA|TRBJ1-5|NA|TRBV19
CASSMVSDQPQHF
TGTGCCAGTAGTATGGTCAGCGATCAGCCCCAGCATTTT
>TRBD2|TRBJ2-2|once|TRBV4-1
CASSQDGGGNTGELFF
TGCGCCAGCAGCCAAGATGGGGGGGGTAACACCGGGGAGCTGTTTTTT
>TRBD2|TRBJ2-1|NA|TRBV6-6
CASSYPREGLNNEQFF
TGTGCCAGCAGCTACCCCCGGGAGGGCCTCAACAATGAGCAGTTCTTC
>TRBD1|TRBJ2-3|NA|TRBV29-1
CSVDGTGRTDTQYF
TGCAGCGTTGATGGGACAGGGAGGACAGATACGCAGTATTTT
>NA|TRBJ1-2|NA|TRBV5-4
CASSLQGGDGYTF
TGTGCCAGCAGCTTACAGGGTGGGGATGGCTACACCTTC
>NA|TRBJ2-3|once|TRBV10-3
CAITSTDTQYF
TGTGCCATCACCTCCACAGATACGCAGTATTTT
>TRBD1|TRBJ2-5|NA|TRBV28
CASRGDRERAETQYF
TGTGCCAGCAGGGGGGACAGGGAGAGGGCAGAGACCCAGTACTTC
>NA|TRBJ2-3|NA|TRBV5-1
CASSLEGHTDTQYF
TGCGCCAGCAGCTTGGAGGGGCACACAGATACGCAGTATTTT
>NA|TRBJ1-1|NA|TRBV28
CASSLVGQPLPNTEAFF
TGTGCCAGCAGTTTAGTCGGACAGCCTTTACCCAACACTGAAGCTTTCTTT
>NA|TRBJ1-2|NA|TRBV7-2
CASSLQGPANYGYTF
TGTGCCAGCAGCTTACAGGGACCTGCTAACTATGGCTACACCTTC
>NA|TRBJ1-4|NA|TRBV30
CAWAWGPNEKLFF
TGTGCCTGGGCGTGGGGACCTAATGAAAAACTGTTTTTT
>NA|TRBJ2-2|NA|TRBV28
CASKGLIANTGELFF
TGTGCCAGCAAAGGATTGATAGCGAACACCGGGGAGCTGTTTTTT
>TRBD2|TRBJ2-5|NA|TRBV7-2
CASSPTRGDRGTQYF
TGTGCCAGCAGCCCCACTCGGGGGGATCGGGGGACCCAGTACTTC
>NA|TRBJ1-6|NA|TRBV7-8
CASSLIVGHRSSSYNSPLHF
TGTGCCAGCAGCTTAATAGTGGGCCACAGATCCAGCTCCTATAATTCACCCCTCCACTTT
>TRBD1|TRBJ1-1|once|TRBV30
CACPTGGTEAFF
TGTGCCTGCCCGACAGGGGGCACTGAAGCTTTCTTT
>NA|TRBJ2-2|NA|TRBV5-1
CASSIGTYANTGELFF
TGCGCCAGCAGCATAGGGACCTACGCGAACACCGGGGAGCTGTTTTTT
>NA|TRBJ2-3|NA|TRBV6-5
CASSYQTYTDTQYF
TGTGCCAGCAGTTATCAGACTTACACAGATACGCAGTATTTT
>NA|TRBJ1-4|NA|TRBV28
CASSPHVDEKLFF
TGTGCCAGCAGCCCCCATGTAGATGAAAAACTGTTTTTT
>NA|TRBJ2-1|NA|TRBV15
CATSREVLRQEQFF
TGTGCCACCAGCAGAGAAGTCCTCCGACAGGAGCAGTTCTTC
>NA|TRBJ1-2|NA|TRBV6-5
CAAPGDDYGYTF
TGTGCCGCCCCAGGAGACGACTATGGCTACACCTTC
>NA|TRBJ1-1|NA|TRBV7-9
CASSLDGTRAAVEAFF
TGTGCCAGCAGCTTAGATGGCACGCGCGCAGCCGTTGAAGCTTTCTTT
>TRBD1|TRBJ2-2|NA|TRBV24-1
CATRGQEETGELFF
TGTGCCACCAGAGGACAGGAGGAAACCGGGGAGCTGTTTTTT
>TRBD1|TRBJ1-2|once|TRBV18
CASSPSPGGNGYGYTF
TGTGCCAGCTCACCCTCGCCAGGGGGCAATGGATATGGCTACACCTTC
>TRBD2|TRBJ2-1|NA|TRBV5-4
CASSSPSGRLYNEQFF
TGTGCCAGCAGCTCGCCTAGCGGGAGACTTTACAATGAGCAGTTCTTC
>TRBD1|TRBJ2-5|NA|TRBV19
CASSQQGSQETQYF
TGTGCCAGTAGTCAACAGGGGTCCCAAGAGACCCAGTACTTC
>TRBD1|TRBJ1-3|NA|TRBV28
CASSSSGQGSGNTIYF
TGTGCCAGCAGTTCGTCGGGACAGGGCTCTGGAAACACCATATATTTT
>NA|TRBJ1-2|NA|TRBV30
CAWSATRDALYGYTF
TGTGCCTGGAGTGCCACCCGGGACGCCCTGTATGGCTACACCTTC
>TRBD1|TRBJ1-2|NA|TRBV11-1
CASRKDGTENYGYTF
TGTGCCAGCAGAAAGGACGGGACAGAGAACTATGGCTACACCTTC
>NA|TRBJ1-4|NA|TRBV18
CASSLYRTALNEKLFF
TGTGCCAGCTCACTATATAGGACAGCCCTAAATGAAAAACTGTTTTTT
>NA|TRBJ2-6|NA|TRBV29-1
CGVVYSGANVLTF
TGCGGGGTAGTATACTCTGGGGCCAACGTCCTGACTTTC
>NA|TRBJ1-1|NA|TRBV7-9
CASSLDLGTEAFF
TGTGCCAGCAGCTTAGACTTAGGGACTGAAGCTTTCTTT
>NA|TRBJ1-4|NA|TRBV6-1
CASSDVRTNEKLFF
TGTGCCAGCAGTGATGTGAGGACTAATGAAAAACTGTTTTTT
>NA|TRBJ1-1|NA|TRBV5-6
CASSSFFGEAFF
TGTGCCAGCAGCTCCTTTTTCGGTGAAGCTTTCTTT